These T cell receptor beta chains were read from a single sample in a study of vaccination and CD4 T cells after COVID-19. No cognate antigen is known for these TCRs. TCRdb re-analysed the PCR reads in MiXCR, keeping a single row per CDR3 protein. The sample carries approximately 22,000 distinct CDR3 sequences, around a third recorded once. Sequenced material: CD4+ T cells from blood, cultured in vitro, taken about 7 months after SARS-CoV-2 vaccination. The receptors were sampled from a human donor who had recovered from COVID-19. The CDR3 runs from the conserved cysteine through the conserved F or W. Fields, in order: V gene, D gene, clone size, J gene, CDR3 DNA, CDR3 protein. The D gene is left open where the match is weak. The size entry is marked missing in some rows and otherwise reads once, few, many or a size class.

V gene: TRBV20-1
D gene: TRBD1
clone size: few
J gene: TRBJ1-2
CDR3 DNA: TGCAGTGCCAACCAAAACATACAGGGGCGGTACACCTTC
CDR3 protein: CSANQNIQGRYTF

V gene: TRBV11-2
D gene: TRBD2
clone size: NA
J gene: TRBJ2-5
CDR3 DNA: TGTGCCAGCAGCAGGACTAGCGGGAGTAAGGAGACCCAGTACTTC
CDR3 protein: CASSRTSGSKETQYF

V gene: TRBV7-2
D gene: NA
clone size: NA
J gene: TRBJ2-3
CDR3 DNA: TGTGCCAGCAGCCGCCGGGAGATCGGCACAGATACGCAGTATTTT
CDR3 protein: CASSRREIGTDTQYF

V gene: TRBV6-1
D gene: TRBD2
clone size: few
J gene: TRBJ2-7
CDR3 DNA: TGTGCCAGCAGATCAATAGCTACCTCCGGGGGGGGGCAGTACTTC
CDR3 protein: CASRSIATSGGGQYF

V gene: TRBV20-1
D gene: NA
clone size: many
J gene: TRBJ2-3
CDR3 DNA: TGCAGTGCTAACTCAGGGACTTCTATTTTAACAGATACGCAGTATTTT
CDR3 protein: CSANSGTSILTDTQYF

V gene: TRBV2
D gene: NA
clone size: NA
J gene: TRBJ2-3
CDR3 DNA: TGTGCCAGCAGTGAACGCTGGACAGTCCTAGATACGCAGTATTTT
CDR3 protein: CASSERWTVLDTQYF

V gene: TRBV20-1
D gene: NA
clone size: NA
J gene: TRBJ2-2
CDR3 DNA: TGCAGTGCTAGAGATCGGACAAAGGGGTCCCGGGAGCTGTTTTTT
CDR3 protein: CSARDRTKGSRELFF

V gene: TRBV29-1
D gene: TRBD1
clone size: few
J gene: TRBJ1-2
CDR3 DNA: TGCAGCGTGGTACAGGGGGTTGGTGGCTACACCTTC
CDR3 protein: CSVVQGVGGYTF

V gene: TRBV7-9
D gene: TRBD1
clone size: few
J gene: TRBJ1-5
CDR3 DNA: TGTGCCAGCAGCTTAGCGACAGGGCGCCAGCATTTT
CDR3 protein: CASSLATGRQHF

V gene: TRBV10-3
D gene: TRBD1
clone size: few
J gene: TRBJ1-6
CDR3 DNA: TGTGCCATCAGTGAACAGGGGGCGGAAGGTTCACCCCTCCACTTT
CDR3 protein: CAISEQGAEGSPLHF